The sequence of this T cell receptor (beta chain) was determined in a study of cytomegalovirus exposure and HLA in healthy donors. Study findings and constraints: Later work found most CMV-associated TCR beta chains apparently HLA-restricted. Information on immune exposure was restricted to one variable (CMV serostatus). The authors enumerated some 160 TCR beta chains as linked to cytomegalovirus.

The V gene end was trimmed by 2 bases and the J gene end by 8 bases; junction bases not matched to a gene: 6. The germline CDR1 and CDR2 sequences are MDHEN and SYDVKM. This CDR3 spans 15 amino acids. 60 Vbeta and 13 Jbeta primers were used in PCR. Profiling relied on immunoSEQ multiplex PCR, and the TCRdb table lists in-frame clones only, not all of them. The sample has 100,000 or so clones, approximately 64% seen once. As concerns this clone: No antigen is known for it.

This donor had no CMV serostatus on record. Material: PBMCs. V is TRBV28 and J is TRBJ1-4, with 9 bases identical to TRBD1. The origin of this receptor is a human donor in good health. CDR3 coding DNA: TGTGCCAGCAGTTTACCCGGGACAGGGCGAGAAAAACTGTTTTTT. Translated, it gives CASSLPGTGREKLFF.